This is a list of T cell receptor beta chains from one sample in a study of cytomegalovirus exposure and HLA in healthy donors. This table comes from immunoSEQ multiplex PCR, and its TCRdb copy is limited to in-frame clones, with some not included. Of about 180,000 clones in the sample, 65% to 80% were seen once. Sequencing was performed on PBMCs. The source is a woman younger than 45 in good health and CMV-seropositive. CDR3s include the opening cysteine and the closing phenylalanine or tryptophan. Size values are once, few and many counts, or a class for expanded clones, and some rows have none.

J gene | clone size | CDR3 length | V gene | CDR3 protein
TRBJ2-1 | NA | 15 | TRBV7-2 | CASSLEASSYNEQFF
TRBJ1-2 | NA | 15 | TRBV11-3 | CASSLVGQTRNGYTF
TRBJ1-1 | NA | 16 | TRBV5-1 | CASSLGFRGRDTEAFF
TRBJ1-6 | NA | 20 | TRBV30 | CAWSVSRVYGPSSYNSPLHF
TRBJ2-7 | NA | 15 | TRBV6-1 | CASSKNGQGPYEQYF
TRBJ2-2 | NA | 15 | TRBV19 | CASSRRGVNTGELFF
TRBJ2-5 | NA | 13 | TRBV4-1 | CASSQEGGETQYF
TRBJ1-2 | NA | 14 | TRBV9 | CASSGTGHGYGYTF
TRBJ2-1 | NA | 16 | TRBV4-3 | CASSQVLAGRDNEQFF
TRBJ1-3 | NA | 18 | TRBV25-1 | CASSDVLRGGALGNTIYF
TRBJ1-6 | few | 16 | TRBV5-6 | CASSHPTTGYNSPLHF
TRBJ2-7 | NA | 12 | TRBV2 | CASTVIGYEQYF
TRBJ1-5 | NA | 19 | TRBV7-2 | CASSPRPPGTGDSNQPQHF
TRBJ1-6 | once | 15 | TRBV7-6 | CASSPLGMVNSPLHF